These T cell receptor beta chains were read from a single sample in a study of blood T cell repertoires in COVID-19. The method was immunoSEQ multiplex PCR; TCRdb's version includes in-frame clones alone and lacks a portion of them. This table holds about 380,000 clones, more than 75% found once. What was sequenced was peripheral blood. These receptors originate from a human donor with acute or convalescent COVID-19. The donor label of this sample is uncertain. CDR3s include the opening cysteine and the closing phenylalanine or tryptophan. D genes are given only for firm matches. A clone size is listed for some rows: how often the clone was seen (once, few, many), or a class if it is expanded.

j_call	d_call	clone_size	v_call	cdr3_aa	cdr3_nt
TRBJ1-1	TRBD1	.	TRBV7-2	CASSSLDRGEANTEAFF	TGTGCCAGCAGCTCCCTGGACAGGGGGGAGGCGAACACTGAAGCTTTCTTT
TRBJ1-5	.	.	TRBV9	CASSVDTGNQPQHF	TGTGCCAGCAGCGTAGACACGGGTAATCAGCCCCAGCATTTT
TRBJ1-1	.	few	TRBV18	CASSQYRVNTEAFF	TGTGCCAGCTCACAGTACCGGGTGAACACTGAAGCTTTCTTT
TRBJ1-4	.	.	TRBV6-6	CASSYSTVRAEKLFF	TGTGCCAGCAGTTACTCGACGGTTAGAGCGGAAAAACTGTTTTTT
TRBJ1-1	TRBD1	.	TRBV29-1	CSAVPGQVGSEAFF	TGCAGCGCTGTACCGGGACAGGTGGGGAGTGAAGCTTTCTTT
TRBJ2-1	TRBD2	.	TRBV9	CASSVVSSGGGEQFF	TGTGCCAGCAGCGTAGTGTCTAGCGGGGGTGGTGAGCAGTTCTTC
TRBJ2-7	TRBD1	.	TRBV14	CASSQDTLQGALGEQYF	TGTGCCAGCAGCCAAGATACTTTGCAGGGGGCGCTGGGCGAGCAGTACTTC
TRBJ1-2	.	.	TRBV5-4	CASSLLVTGDYTF	TGTGCCAGCAGCCTACTAGTGACAGGTGACTACACCTTC
TRBJ2-6	.	.	TRBV19	CASTHQGSGANVLTF	TGTGCCAGTACCCATCAGGGCTCTGGGGCCAACGTCCTGACTTTC
TRBJ2-5	.	.	TRBV29-1	CSVEHSSETQYF	TGCAGCGTTGAACACAGCTCAGAGACCCAGTACTTC
TRBJ1-2	TRBD1	once	TRBV6-5	CASCRDREDYGYTF	TGTGCCAGCTGCCGGGACAGGGAGGACTATGGCTACACCTTC
TRBJ2-7	TRBD2	.	TRBV30	CAWNWGGSEQYF	TGTGCCTGGAATTGGGGGGGGAGCGAGCAGTACTTC
TRBJ2-1	TRBD1	.	TRBV6-1	CASSGYRGQTYNEQFF	TGTGCCAGCAGTGGGTACAGGGGGCAGACCTACAATGAGCAGTTCTTC
TRBJ1-4	.	.	TRBV11-2	CASSLSFVQGATNEKLFF	TGTGCCAGCAGCTTGAGCTTCGTTCAGGGCGCAACTAATGAAAAACTGTTTTTT
TRBJ1-6	.	.	TRBV5-1	CASSFGGSYNSPLHF	TGCGCCAGCAGCTTTGGTGGCAGTTATAATTCACCCCTCCACTTT
TRBJ2-1	TRBD1	.	TRBV24-1	CATSDRDSSSYNEQFF	TGTGCCACCAGTGACCGGGACAGCAGCTCCTACAATGAGCAGTTCTTC
TRBJ2-1	TRBD2	.	TRBV7-9	CASSLTSGGQSSYNEQFF	TGTGCCAGCAGCTTAACTAGCGGGGGGCAAAGCTCCTACAATGAGCAGTTCTTC
TRBJ2-2	.	few	TRBV7-8	CASSRQGHNTGELFF	TGTGCCAGCAGTCGCCAGGGCCACAACACCGGGGAGCTGTTTTTT
TRBJ1-4	TRBD1	.	TRBV7-2	CASSPQGGVNEKLFF	TGTGCCAGCAGCCCACAGGGGGGAGTTAATGAAAAACTGTTTTTT
TRBJ1-5	.	once	TRBV27	CAIGQLNQPQHF	TGTGCCATTGGACAGCTCAATCAGCCCCAGCATTTT
TRBJ2-1	TRBD2	.	TRBV28	CASSLGGGYNEQFF	TGTGCCAGCAGTTTGGGCGGGGGGTACAATGAGCAGTTCTTC
TRBJ2-4	TRBD1	.	TRBV6-5	CASSTRTGQYF	TGTGCCAGCAGTACACGGACAGGCCAGTACTTC
TRBJ1-3	.	.	TRBV12-3/TRBV12-4	CASSAVVGNTIYF	TGTGCCAGCAGTGCGGTCGTCGGGAACACCATATATTTT
TRBJ1-4	.	.	TRBV3-1/TRBV3-2	CASSQEGWSREKLFF	TGTGCCAGCAGCCAAGAAGGATGGAGCCGGGAAAAACTGTTTTTT
TRBJ2-7	TRBD1	.	TRBV6-5	CASTKAGTGGYEQYF	TGTGCCAGCACCAAAGCGGGGACAGGGGGGTACGAGCAGTACTTC
TRBJ1-1	.	.	TRBV9	CASRGGFTEAFF	TGTGCCAGCCGTGGGGGGTTCACTGAAGCTTTCTTT
TRBJ1-6	.	.	TRBV2	CASRATGPNSPLHF	TGTGCCAGCAGAGCCACTGGTCCTAATTCACCCCTCCACTTT
TRBJ1-1	.	once	TRBV3-1/TRBV3-2	CASSQGTEAFF	TGTGCCAGCAGCCAAGGGACAGAAGCTTTCTTT
TRBJ1-4	.	.	TRBV6-5	CASTRTTNEKLFF	TGTGCCAGCACCAGGACAACTAATGAAAAACTGTTTTTT
TRBJ1-1	TRBD1	.	TRBV30	CAWSEGASEAFF	TGTGCCTGGAGTGAGGGGGCTAGTGAAGCTTTCTTT
TRBJ1-2	.	once	TRBV5-1	CASSLVTAYGYTF	TGCGCCAGCAGCTTGGTAACAGCTTATGGCTACACCTTC
TRBJ1-3	.	.	TRBV30	CAWREPLSGNTIYF	TGTGCCTGGCGCGAACCCCTCTCTGGAAACACCATATATTTT
TRBJ2-3	TRBD2	.	TRBV5-4	CASSRKILADTSTDTQYF	TGTGCCAGCAGCCGAAAAATTCTAGCGGACACAAGCACAGATACGCAGTATTTT
TRBJ1-1	.	.	TRBV9	CASSVSGTEAFF	TGTGCCAGCAGCGTATCCGGCACTGAAGCTTTCTTT
TRBJ1-6	TRBD1	.	TRBV7-2	CASSSGPGQAF	TGTGCCAGCAGCTCAGGACCGGGACAGGCGTTT
TRBJ1-4	TRBD1	.	TRBV28	CASSLLGTGNEKLFF	TGTGCCAGCAGTTTACTTGGGACAGGGAATGAAAAACTGTTTTTT
TRBJ1-4	.	.	TRBV11-2	CASGAAAANEKLFF	TGTGCCAGCGGGGCCGCGGCCGCTAATGAAAAACTGTTTTTT
TRBJ1-4	.	.	TRBV4-2	CASSQGGLGTNEKLFF	TGTGCCAGCAGCCAAGGGGGCCTAGGGACTAATGAAAAACTGTTTTTT
TRBJ1-2	.	.	TRBV5-4	CASSLVGGHGYTF	TGTGCCAGCAGCTTGGTGGGGGGGCACGGCTACACCTTC